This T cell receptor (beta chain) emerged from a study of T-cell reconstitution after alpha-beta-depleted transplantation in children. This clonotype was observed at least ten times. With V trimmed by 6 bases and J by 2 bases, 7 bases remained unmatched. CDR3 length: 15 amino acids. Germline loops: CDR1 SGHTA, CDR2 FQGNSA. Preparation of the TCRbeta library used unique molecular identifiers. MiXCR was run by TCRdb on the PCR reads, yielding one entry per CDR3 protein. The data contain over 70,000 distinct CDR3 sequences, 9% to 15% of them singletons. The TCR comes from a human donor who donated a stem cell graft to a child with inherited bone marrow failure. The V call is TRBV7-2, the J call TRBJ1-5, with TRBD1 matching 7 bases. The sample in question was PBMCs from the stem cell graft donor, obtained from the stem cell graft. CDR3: CASSPNRGGNQPQHF. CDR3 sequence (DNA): TGTGCCAGCAGTCCTAACAGGGGCGGCAATCAGCCCCAGCATTTT.